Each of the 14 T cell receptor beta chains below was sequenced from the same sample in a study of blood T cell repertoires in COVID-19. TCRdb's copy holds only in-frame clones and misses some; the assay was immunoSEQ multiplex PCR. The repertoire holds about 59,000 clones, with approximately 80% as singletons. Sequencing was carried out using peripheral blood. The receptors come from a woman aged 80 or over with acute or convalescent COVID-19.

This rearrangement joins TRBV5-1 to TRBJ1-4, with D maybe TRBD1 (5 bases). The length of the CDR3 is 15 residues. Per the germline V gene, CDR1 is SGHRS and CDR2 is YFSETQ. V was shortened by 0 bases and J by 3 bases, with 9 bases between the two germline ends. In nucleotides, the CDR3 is TGCGCCAGCAGCTTGGGAGCAGGGTCTAATGAAAAACTGTTTTTT. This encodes CASSLGAGSNEKLFF.

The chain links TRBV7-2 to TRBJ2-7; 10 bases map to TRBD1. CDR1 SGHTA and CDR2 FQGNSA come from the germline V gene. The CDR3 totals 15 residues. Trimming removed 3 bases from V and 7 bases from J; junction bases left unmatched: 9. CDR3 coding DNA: TGTGCCAGCAGCTTGAGCCGGGACAGGGGATATGAGCAGTACTTC. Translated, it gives CASSLSRDRGYEQYF.

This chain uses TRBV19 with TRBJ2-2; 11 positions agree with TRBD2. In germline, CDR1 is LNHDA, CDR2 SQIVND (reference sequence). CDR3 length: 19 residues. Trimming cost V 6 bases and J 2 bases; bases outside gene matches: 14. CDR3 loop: CASSPAGLAGGRNTGELFF. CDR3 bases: TGTGCCAGTAGCCCGGCCGGGCTAGCGGGGGGCCGAAACACCGGGGAGCTGTTTTTT.

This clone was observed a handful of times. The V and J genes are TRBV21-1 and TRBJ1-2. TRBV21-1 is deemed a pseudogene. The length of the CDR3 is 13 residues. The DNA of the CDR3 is TGTGCCAGCAGCGGAGGGGAGAAGCATGGCTACACCTTC. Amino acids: CASSGGEKHGYTF.

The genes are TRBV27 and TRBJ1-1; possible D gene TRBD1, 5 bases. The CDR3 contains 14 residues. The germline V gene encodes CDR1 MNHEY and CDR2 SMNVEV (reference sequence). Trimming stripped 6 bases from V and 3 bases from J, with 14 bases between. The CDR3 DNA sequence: TGTGCCAGCAGATACCTCAGGGCTGACACTGAAGCTTTCTTT. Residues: CASRYLRADTEAFF.

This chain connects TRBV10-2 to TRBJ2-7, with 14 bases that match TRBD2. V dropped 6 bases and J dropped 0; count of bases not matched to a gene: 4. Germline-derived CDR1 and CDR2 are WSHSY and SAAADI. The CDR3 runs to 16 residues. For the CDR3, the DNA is TGCGCCAGCAGACCCGGGACTAGCGGGGGCTCCTACGAGCAGTACTTC. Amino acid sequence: CASRPGTSGGSYEQYF.

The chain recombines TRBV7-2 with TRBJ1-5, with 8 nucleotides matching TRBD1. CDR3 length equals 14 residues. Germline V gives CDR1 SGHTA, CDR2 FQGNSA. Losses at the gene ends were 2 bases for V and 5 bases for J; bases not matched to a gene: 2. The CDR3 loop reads CASSLSGGDQPQHF. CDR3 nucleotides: TGTGCCAGCAGCTTATCAGGGGGCGATCAGCCCCAGCATTTT.

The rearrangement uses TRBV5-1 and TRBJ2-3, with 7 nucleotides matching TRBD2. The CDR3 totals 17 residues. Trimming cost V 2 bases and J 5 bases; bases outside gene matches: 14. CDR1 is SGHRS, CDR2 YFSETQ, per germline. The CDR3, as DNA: TGCGCCAGCAGCTTAGTGCGGGAGAGAGCTCCCGGAGATACGCAGTATTTT. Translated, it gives CASSLVRERAPGDTQYF.

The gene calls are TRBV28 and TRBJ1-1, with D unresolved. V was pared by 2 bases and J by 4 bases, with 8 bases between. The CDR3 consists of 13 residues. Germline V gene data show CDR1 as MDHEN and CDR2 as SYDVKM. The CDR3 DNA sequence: TGTGCCAGCAGTTTAGGGCGAAGCACTGAAGCTTTCTTT. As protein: CASSLGRSTEAFF. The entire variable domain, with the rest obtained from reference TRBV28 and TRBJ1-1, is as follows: DVKVTQSSRYLVKRTGEKVFLECVQDMDHENMFWYRQDPGLGLRLIYFSYDVKMKEKGDIPEGYSVSREKKERFSLILESASTNQTSMYLCASSLGRSTEAFFGQGTRLTVV.

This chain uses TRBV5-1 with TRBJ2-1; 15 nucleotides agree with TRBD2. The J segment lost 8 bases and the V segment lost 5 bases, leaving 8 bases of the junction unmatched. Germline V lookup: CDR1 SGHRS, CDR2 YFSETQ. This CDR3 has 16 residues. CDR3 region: CASSQRTSGRAYEQFF. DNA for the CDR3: TGCGCCAGCAGTCAGAGGACTAGCGGGAGGGCTTATGAGCAGTTCTTC. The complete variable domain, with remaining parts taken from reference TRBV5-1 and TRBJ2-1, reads KAGVTQTPRYLIKTRGQQVTLSCSPISGHRSVSWYQQTPGQGLQFLFEYFSETQRNKGNFPGRFSGRQFSNSRSEMNVSTLELGDSALYLCASSQRTSGRAYEQFFGPGTRLTVL.

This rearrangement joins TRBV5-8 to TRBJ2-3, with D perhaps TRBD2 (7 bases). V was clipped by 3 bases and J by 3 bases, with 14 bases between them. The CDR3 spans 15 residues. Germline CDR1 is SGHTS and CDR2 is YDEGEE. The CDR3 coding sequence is TGTGCCAGCAGCTCCTGGGGGGGCCGAACAGATACGCAGTATTTT. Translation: CASSSWGGRTDTQYF.

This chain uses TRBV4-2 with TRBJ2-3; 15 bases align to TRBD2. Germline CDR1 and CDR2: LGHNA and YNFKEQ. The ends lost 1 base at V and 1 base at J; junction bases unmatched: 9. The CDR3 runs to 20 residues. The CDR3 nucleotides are TGTGCCAGCAGCCAAGGGACGGGACTAGCGGGGGGAAGAGGCACAGATACGCAGTATTTT. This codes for CASSQGTGLAGGRGTDTQYF.

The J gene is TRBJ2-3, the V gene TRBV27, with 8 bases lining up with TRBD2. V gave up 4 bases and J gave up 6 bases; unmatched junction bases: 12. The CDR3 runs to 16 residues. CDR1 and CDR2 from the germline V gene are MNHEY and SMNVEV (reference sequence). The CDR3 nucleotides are TGTGCCAGCAGTTCCCAGGCGGGACTAGAAAGGGATACGCAGTATTTT. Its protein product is CASSSQAGLERDTQYF.

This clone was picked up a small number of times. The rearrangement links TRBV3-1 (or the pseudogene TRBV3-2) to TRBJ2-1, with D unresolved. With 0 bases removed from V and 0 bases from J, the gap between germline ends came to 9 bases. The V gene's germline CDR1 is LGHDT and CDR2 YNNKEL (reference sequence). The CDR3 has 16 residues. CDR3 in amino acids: CASSQDPASSYNEQFF. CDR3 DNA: TGTGCCAGCAGCCAAGATCCCGCGTCCTCCTACAATGAGCAGTTCTTC.